This TCR beta chain was documented in a study of cytomegalovirus exposure and HLA in healthy donors. With regard to this clone: Its antigen is unknown.

Study-wide results and limits: Overall, about 160 TCR beta chains were annotated as cytomegalovirus-associated.

The germline CDR1 and CDR2 sequences are SNHLY and FYNNEI. The CDR3 contains 14 residues. V was clipped by 3 bases and J by 4 bases, with 10 bases between them. The PCR used 60 Vbeta and 13 Jbeta primers. Profiled with immunoSEQ multiplex PCR; TCRdb holds only in-frame clones, not every one. The sample yields approximately 200,000 clones, 60% to 85% seen once. The chain is built from TRBV2 and TRBJ1-3, with D perhaps TRBD1 (6 bases). Sequenced: PBMCs. The sequence derives from a girl between 5 and 17 years old in good health and CMV-seropositive. The DNA of the CDR3 is TGTGCCAGCAGTGATGAGACAGGAGGAAACACCATATATTTT. As protein: CASSDETGGNTIYF.